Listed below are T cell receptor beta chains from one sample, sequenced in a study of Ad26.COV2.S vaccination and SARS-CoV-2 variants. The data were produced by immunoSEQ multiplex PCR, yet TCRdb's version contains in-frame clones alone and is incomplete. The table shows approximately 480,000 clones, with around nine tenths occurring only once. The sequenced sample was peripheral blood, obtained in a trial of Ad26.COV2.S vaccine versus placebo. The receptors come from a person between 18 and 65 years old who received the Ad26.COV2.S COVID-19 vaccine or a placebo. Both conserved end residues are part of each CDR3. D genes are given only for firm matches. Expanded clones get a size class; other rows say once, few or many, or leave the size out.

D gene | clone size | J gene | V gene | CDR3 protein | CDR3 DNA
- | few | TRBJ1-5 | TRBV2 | CASSEALGEAQPQHF | TGTGCCAGCAGTGAAGCCCTCGGGGAAGCTCAGCCCCAGCATTTT
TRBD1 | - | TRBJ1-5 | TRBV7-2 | CASRGWTGDQPQHF | TGTGCCAGCAGGGGATGGACAGGGGACCAGCCCCAGCATTTT
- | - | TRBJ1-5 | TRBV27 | CASRRGSGQPQHF | TGTGCCAGCAGACGGGGGTCTGGACAGCCCCAGCATTTT
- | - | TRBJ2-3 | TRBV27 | CASSLGQEPTDTQYF | TGTGCCAGCAGTTTAGGGCAGGAGCCCACAGATACGCAGTATTTT
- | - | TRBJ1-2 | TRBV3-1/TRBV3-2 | CASSQEGNLLNYGYTF | TGTGCCAGCAGCCAAGAAGGTAACCTCCTTAACTATGGCTACACCTTC
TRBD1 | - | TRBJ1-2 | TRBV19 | CASRDLRGTAGF | TGTGCCAGTAGAGACCTCCGGGGGACAGCCGGCTTC
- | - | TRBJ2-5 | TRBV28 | CASSLIEQVLNF | TGTGCCAGCAGTTTAATAGAACAGGTACTCAACTTC
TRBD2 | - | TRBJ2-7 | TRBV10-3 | CATAREGPTYEQYF | TGTGCCACAGCACGGGAGGGCCCTACCTACGAGCAGTACTTC
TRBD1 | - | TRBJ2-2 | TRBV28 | CASSNRGRIGELFF | TGTGCCAGCAGTAATAGGGGGCGAATCGGGGAGCTGTTTTTT
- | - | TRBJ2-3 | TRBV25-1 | CASRSSADTQYF | TGTGCCAGCAGGTCGTCAGCAGATACGCAGTATTTT
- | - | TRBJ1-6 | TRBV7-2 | CASSFAGGNSPLHF | TGTGCCAGCAGCTTCGCGGGGGGGAATTCACCCCTCCACTTT
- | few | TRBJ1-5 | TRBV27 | CASSLTQGQPQHF | TGTGCCAGCAGTCTCACGCAGGGCCAGCCCCAGCATTTT
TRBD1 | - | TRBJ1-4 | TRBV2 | CASSWGQLTTNEKLFF | TGTGCCAGCAGTTGGGGACAGCTAACAACTAATGAAAAACTGTTTTTT
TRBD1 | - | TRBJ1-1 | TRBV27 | CASSLNGRGIEAFF | TGTGCCAGCAGTCTGAATGGCAGGGGGATTGAAGCTTTCTTT
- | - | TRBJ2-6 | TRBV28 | CASGSGANVLTF | TGTGCCAGCGGGTCTGGGGCCAACGTCCTGACTTTC
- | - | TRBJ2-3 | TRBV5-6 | CASSTGLRVADTQYF | TGTGCCAGCAGCACCGGACTAAGGGTGGCTGATACGCAGTATTTT
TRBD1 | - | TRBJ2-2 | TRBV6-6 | CASSYLGQGVTGELFF | TGTGCCAGCAGTTACTTGGGACAGGGGGTGACCGGGGAGCTGTTTTTT
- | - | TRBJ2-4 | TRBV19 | CASSFLAKNIQYF | TGTGCCAGTAGCTTCCTAGCCAAAAACATTCAGTACTTC
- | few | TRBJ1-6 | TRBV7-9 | CASSSTGTPNSPLHF | TGTGCCAGCAGCTCCACCGGGACACCCAATTCACCCCTCCACTTT
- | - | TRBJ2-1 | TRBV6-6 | CASDSARYYNEQFF | TGTGCCAGCGACTCAGCGCGGTACTACAATGAGCAGTTCTTC
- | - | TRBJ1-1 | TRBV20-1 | CSASLVLRGKNTEAFF | TGCAGTGCTAGTTTGGTTTTAAGGGGGAAGAACACTGAAGCTTTCTTT
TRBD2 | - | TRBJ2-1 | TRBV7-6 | CASSPILAGGREQFF | TGTGCCAGCAGCCCAATACTAGCGGGAGGTAGGGAGCAGTTCTTC
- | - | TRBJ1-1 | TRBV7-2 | CASSPTFTEAFF | TGTGCCAGCAGCCCAACGTTCACTGAAGCTTTCTTT
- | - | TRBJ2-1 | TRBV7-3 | CASSLLAQGEQFF | TGTGCCAGCAGCTTATTGGCGCAGGGTGAGCAGTTCTTC
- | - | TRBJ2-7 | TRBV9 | CASSVDGSLGEQYF | TGTGCCAGCAGCGTAGATGGGAGTTTGGGCGAGCAGTACTTC
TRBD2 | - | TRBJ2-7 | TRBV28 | CASSLGGVAGSYEQYF | TGTGCCAGCAGTTTAGGGGGTGTAGCGGGCTCCTACGAGCAGTACTTC
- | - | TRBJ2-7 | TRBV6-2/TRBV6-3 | CASSDPLRGQPYEQYF | TGTGCCAGCAGTGACCCCTTGCGCGGGCAACCTTACGAGCAGTACTTC
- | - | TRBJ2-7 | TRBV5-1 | CASSSEPAPRGEQYF | TGCGCCAGCAGCTCCGAGCCGGCTCCCCGGGGCGAGCAGTACTTC
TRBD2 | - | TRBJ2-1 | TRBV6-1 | CASSEAKIAGAVNEQFF | TGTGCCAGCAGTGAAGCGAAGATAGCGGGAGCAGTCAATGAGCAGTTCTTC
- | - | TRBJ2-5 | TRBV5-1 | CASSLGASVGQETQYF | TGCGCCAGCAGCTTGGGGGCATCAGTGGGCCAAGAGACCCAGTACTTC
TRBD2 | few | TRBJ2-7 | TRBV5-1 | CASSLVSSGRGGEQYF | TGCGCCAGCAGCTTGGTGAGCTCCGGGAGGGGTGGCGAGCAGTACTTC
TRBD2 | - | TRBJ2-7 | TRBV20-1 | CSASTSGAYEQYF | TGCAGTGCAAGTACTAGCGGAGCCTACGAGCAGTACTTC
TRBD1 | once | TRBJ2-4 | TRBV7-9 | CASSLDWTGPGDIQYF | TGTGCCAGCAGCTTAGACTGGACAGGGCCCGGGGACATTCAGTACTTC
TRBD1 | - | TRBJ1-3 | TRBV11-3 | CASSLGLQGAVSGNTIYF | TGTGCCAGCAGCTTAGGCCTACAGGGGGCCGTGTCTGGAAACACCATATATTTT
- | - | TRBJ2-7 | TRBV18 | CASSPSPPGIGEQYF | TGTGCCAGCTCACCGAGCCCCCCTGGGATTGGGGAGCAGTACTTC
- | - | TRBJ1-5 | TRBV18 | CASSPQPFSNQPQHF | TGTGCCAGCTCACCACAGCCGTTTAGCAATCAGCCCCAGCATTTT
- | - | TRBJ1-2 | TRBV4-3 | CASSQEAGSNYGYTF | TGCGCCAGCAGCCAAGAGGCAGGGTCTAACTATGGCTACACCTTC
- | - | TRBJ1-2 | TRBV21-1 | CASSRVLPFYGYTF | TGTGCCAGCAGCCGGGTCCTACCCTTCTATGGCTACACCTTC
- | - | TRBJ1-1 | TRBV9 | CASSAGGARGTEAFF | TGTGCCAGCAGCGCTGGCGGGGCTAGGGGCACTGAAGCTTTCTTT
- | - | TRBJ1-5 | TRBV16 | CASSHGQANQPQHF | TGTGCCAGCAGCCATGGACAAGCGAATCAGCCCCAGCATTTT
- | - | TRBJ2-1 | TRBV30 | CAWSVRRSNEQFF | TGTGCCTGGAGTGTACGGCGGAGCAATGAGCAGTTCTTC
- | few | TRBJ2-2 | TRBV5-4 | CASSLVGRNTGELFF | TGTGCCAGCAGCTTGGTGGGGCGGAACACCGGGGAGCTGTTTTTT
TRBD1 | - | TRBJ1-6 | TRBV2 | CASRATGGDYSPLHF | TGTGCCAGCAGAGCAACAGGGGGAGATTATTCACCCCTCCACTTT
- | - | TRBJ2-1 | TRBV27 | CASSFDRPGEQFF | TGTGCCAGCAGTTTTGATCGGCCGGGTGAGCAGTTCTTC
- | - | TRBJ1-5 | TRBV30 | CAWSVLGQPQHF | TGTGCCTGGAGTGTACTCGGTCAGCCCCAGCATTTT
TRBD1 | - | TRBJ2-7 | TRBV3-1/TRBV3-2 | CASSLGQGIRSYEQYF | TGTGCCAGCAGCCTGGGACAGGGGATTCGGTCCTACGAGCAGTACTTC
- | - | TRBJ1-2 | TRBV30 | CAQNDRWYGYTF | TGTGCCCAAAATGACAGGTGGTATGGCTACACCTTC
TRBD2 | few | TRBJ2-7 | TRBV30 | CAWSPGLAGAHEQYF | TGTGCCTGGAGTCCGGGGCTAGCGGGAGCCCACGAGCAGTACTTC
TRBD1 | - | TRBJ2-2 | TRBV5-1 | CASSLQGASTGELFF | TGCGCCAGCAGCTTACAGGGGGCGAGCACCGGGGAGCTGTTTTTT
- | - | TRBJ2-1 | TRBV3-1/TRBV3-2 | CASSPQPPTLGNEQFF | TGTGCCAGCAGCCCTCAACCACCAACCTTAGGGAATGAGCAGTTCTTC
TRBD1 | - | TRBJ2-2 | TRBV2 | CAARGRPGQGTGELFF | TGTGCCGCAAGAGGCCGCCCGGGACAGGGCACCGGGGAGCTGTTTTTT
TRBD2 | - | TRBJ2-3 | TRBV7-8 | CASSRGLAGEDTQYF | TGTGCCAGCAGCCGAGGACTAGCGGGAGAGGATACGCAGTATTTT
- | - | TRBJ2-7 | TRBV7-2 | CASSLPLMSEQYF | TGTGCCAGCAGCTTACCCCTGATGAGCGAGCAGTACTTC
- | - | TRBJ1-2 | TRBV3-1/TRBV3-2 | CASSPHQTLIYGYTF | TGTGCCAGCAGCCCACACCAGACCTTGATCTATGGCTACACCTTC